Presented here are 11 T cell receptor beta chains from one specimen sequenced in a study of T cell changes during pregnancy in multiple sclerosis. The repertoire was sequenced with immunoSEQ multiplex PCR; TCRdb's copy has only in-frame clones and lacks some. Of some 77,000 clones listed, approximately 89% are singletons. The material was peripheral blood, obtained before pregnancy. These receptors were obtained from a female donor with multiple sclerosis, enrolled in a pregnancy study.

The CDR3 protein is CASFLDRGLRGYTF. As DNA, the CDR3 is TGTGCCAGCTTCCTGGACAGGGGGCTTCGGGGCTACACCTTC. J is TRBJ1-2 and V is TRBV28; 11 bases fit TRBD1. This CDR3 is built from 14 residues. Germline V gene lookup returns CDR1 MDHEN and CDR2 SYDVKM. The V gene end was trimmed by 8 bases and the J gene end by 8 bases; junction bases not matched to a gene: 10.

V usage is TRBV6-6 and J usage is TRBJ1-1; D gene uncertain. This CDR3 is 11 amino acids long. Trimming left V 7 bases short and J 3 bases short, with 6 bases between. Germline lookup yields CDR1 MNHNY and CDR2 SVGAGI (reference sequence). CDR3 DNA sequence: TGTGCCAGCAAGGGAGACACTGAAGCTTTCTTT. Encoded protein: CASKGDTEAFF.

This chain links TRBV7-9 with TRBJ1-1; D is possibly TRBD1 (6 bases). CDR1 is SEHNR, CDR2 FQNEAQ, per germline (reference sequence). CDR3 length: 15 amino acids. V lost 1 base, J lost 3 bases, and 12 bases lay in between. Here the CDR3 DNA reads TGTGCCAGCAGCTTAGAGGGGGGGTGGTACACTGAAGCTTTCTTT. This sequence encodes CASSLEGGWYTEAFF.

The chain combines TRBV28 with TRBJ1-2, with D possibly matching TRBD1 (6 bases). Germline V gives CDR1 MDHEN, CDR2 SYDVKM. The CDR3 loop spans 16 amino acids. Trimming took 10 bases from V and 0 from J, leaving 21 bases between them. DNA of the CDR3: TGTGCCACCCCAGGGGAAGGGTATGGGGCTAACTATGGCTACACCTTC. It yields the protein CATPGEGYGANYGYTF.

The V gene is TRBV5-6, the J gene TRBJ1-1, with 7 bases identical to TRBD1. V dropped 4 bases and J dropped 1; count of bases not matched to a gene: 7. This CDR3 has 15 residues. CDR1 and CDR2 (germline): SGHDT, YYEEEE. For the CDR3, the DNA is TGTGCCAGCAGCATATTGGACAGGCGGAACACTGAAGCTTTCTTT. Translation gives CASSILDRRNTEAFF.

The rearrangement joins TRBV10-1 to TRBJ1-2; no firm D call. This CDR3 comprises 14 residues. The V gene lost 4 bases and the J gene lost 1 base, with 10 bases spanning the gap. CDR1 is WNHNN and CDR2 is SYGVQD in the germline V gene (reference sequence). The CDR3 reads CASSGGDDNYGYTF. The CDR3 DNA reads TGCGCCAGCAGTGGAGGTGACGATAACTATGGCTACACCTTC.

The count of this clone is one. The CDR3, as DNA: TGTGCCAGCAGTTACTCGAGAGGGGGTGAGGGCTACGAGCAGTACTTC. This sequence encodes CASSYSRGGEGYEQYF. The J gene is TRBJ2-7, the V gene TRBV6-6, with D possibly being TRBD1 (6 bases). CDR3 length equals 16 residues. V was shortened by 0 bases and J by 3 bases, with 15 bases between the two germline ends. Germline V CDR1 and CDR2: MNHNY, SVGAGI (reference sequence).

The chain links TRBV19 to TRBJ1-2; 7 bases fit TRBD1. In germline, CDR1 is LNHDA, CDR2 SQIVND (reference sequence). The V segment lost 9 bases and the J segment 4 bases; nucleotides outside the gene matches: 5. The CDR3 is 12 residues long. The CDR3 coding sequence is TGTGCCAGAGGGACAGCCTTCTATGGCTACACCTTC. As protein: CARGTAFYGYTF.

The rearrangement joins TRBV4-3 to TRBJ2-7; 10 bases agree with TRBD1. CDR3 length: 17 residues. V gave up 4 bases and J gave up 4 bases; unmatched junction bases: 13. Germline V gene data show CDR1 as LGHNA and CDR2 as YSLEER. DNA of the CDR3: TGCGCCAGCAGCCGATCCTTGGGACAGGGGAATTATTACGAGCAGTACTTC. Protein sequence: CASSRSLGQGNYYEQYF.

The rearrangement links TRBV6-5 to TRBJ1-6; D is ambiguous. CDR3 length equals 14 residues. CDR1 and CDR2 (germline): MNHEY, SVGAGI. Trimming left V 5 bases short and J 2 bases short, with 7 bases between. Written as DNA, the CDR3 is TGTGCCAGCAGTCAACAGACCTATAATTCACCCCTCCACTTT. This encodes CASSQQTYNSPLHF.

The chain uses TRBV30 and TRBJ2-7, with D maybe TRBD2 (5 bases). This CDR3 is 12 amino acids long. V was trimmed by 2 bases and J by 3 bases, leaving 8 bases between them. Per germline, CDR1 GTSNPN and CDR2 SVGIG (reference sequence). The DNA of the CDR3 is TGTGCCTGGAGTTCGGCGGGCTACGAGCAGTACTTC. Its translation: CAWSSAGYEQYF.